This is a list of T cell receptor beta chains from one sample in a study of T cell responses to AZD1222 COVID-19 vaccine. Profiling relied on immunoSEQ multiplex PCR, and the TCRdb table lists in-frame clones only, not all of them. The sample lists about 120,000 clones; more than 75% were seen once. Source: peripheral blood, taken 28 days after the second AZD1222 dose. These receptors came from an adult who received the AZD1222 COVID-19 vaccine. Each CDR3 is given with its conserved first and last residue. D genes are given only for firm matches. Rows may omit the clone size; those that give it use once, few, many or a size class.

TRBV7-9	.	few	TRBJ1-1	TGTGCCAGCAGCTTCGGGGAATTGGGTATCACTGAAGCTTTCTTT	CASSFGELGITEAFF
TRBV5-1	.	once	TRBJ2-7	TGCGCCAGCAGCATCGGTTCTCAGGGAATCGAGCAGTACTTC	CASSIGSQGIEQYF
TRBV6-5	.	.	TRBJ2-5	TGTGCCAGCAGTTACTCGCGGCTGACGACACAAGAGACCCAGTACTTC	CASSYSRLTTQETQYF
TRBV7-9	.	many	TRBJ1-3	TGTGCCAGCAGCCCTACGGTTGGGAACACCATATATTTT	CASSPTVGNTIYF
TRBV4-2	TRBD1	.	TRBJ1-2	TGTGCCAGCAGCCTAGGGCGGGACAGCTATGGCTACACCTTC	CASSLGRDSYGYTF
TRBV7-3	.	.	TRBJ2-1	TGTGCCAGCAGCCCCTCGCAGGGGTCCACCTACAATGAGCAGTTCTTC	CASSPSQGSTYNEQFF
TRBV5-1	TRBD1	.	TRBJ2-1	TGCGCCAGCATGGGGACAGCACACAATGAGCAGTTCTTC	CASMGTAHNEQFF
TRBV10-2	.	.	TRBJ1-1	TGCGCCAGCAGTGAGTCGGACTGGGGGGCAGCTTTCTTT	CASSESDWGAAFF
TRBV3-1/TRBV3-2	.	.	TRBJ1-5	TGTGCCAGCAGCCAGGGACGTTACCAGCCCCAGCATTTT	CASSQGRYQPQHF
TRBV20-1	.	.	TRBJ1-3	TGCAGTGCCCTGTTTAACACCATATATTTT	CSALFNTIYF
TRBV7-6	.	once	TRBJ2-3	TGTGCCAGCAGCTTAATTGAGGTAGATACGCAGTATTTT	CASSLIEVDTQYF
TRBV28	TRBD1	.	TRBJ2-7	TGTGCCAGCGGACCCTTTAGACAGGGGAGCGACGAGCAGTACTTC	CASGPFRQGSDEQYF
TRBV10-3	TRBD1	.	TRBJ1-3	TGTGCCATCGGACAGGAGGGATTGGCTGGAAACACCATATATTTT	CAIGQEGLAGNTIYF
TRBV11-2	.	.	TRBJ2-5	TGTGCCAGCACCCTAGTGAGGGGGAGCCAAGAGACCCAGTACTTC	CASTLVRGSQETQYF
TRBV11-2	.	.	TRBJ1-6	TGTGCCAGCAGCTTAGAAGTGCAGGGGAATTCACCCCTCCACTTT	CASSLEVQGNSPLHF
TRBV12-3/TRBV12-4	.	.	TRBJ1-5	TGTGCCAGCAGTACCGGGGGTCAGCCCCAGCATTTT	CASSTGGQPQHF
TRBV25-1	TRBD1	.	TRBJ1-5	TGTGCCAGCAGTGAATATATTGGGACAGGGGACCAGCCCCAGCATTTT	CASSEYIGTGDQPQHF
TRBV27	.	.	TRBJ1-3	TGTGCCAGCAGTTTAAGGGGAAGCTCTGGAAACACCATATATTTT	CASSLRGSSGNTIYF
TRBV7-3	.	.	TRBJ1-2	TGTGCCAGCAGCTTACAAGGGATGGGGGTCTATGGCTACACCTTC	CASSLQGMGVYGYTF
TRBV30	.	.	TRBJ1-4	TGTGCCTGGAGAGACCAGGGCGGCGAAAAACTGTTTTTT	CAWRDQGGEKLFF
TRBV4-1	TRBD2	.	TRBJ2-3	TGCGCCAGCAGCCAACGAGCTAGCGGGATCGGTCGGGCAGATACGCAGTATTTT	CASSQRASGIGRADTQYF
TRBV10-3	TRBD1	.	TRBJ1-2	TGTGCCACCCCCTCCCAGGTCGGACAGGGGCCTACCTATGGCTACACCTTC	CATPSQVGQGPTYGYTF
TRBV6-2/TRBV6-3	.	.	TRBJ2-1	TGTGCCAGCAGTTACTTAGGGCAGGACAATGAGCAGTTCTTC	CASSYLGQDNEQFF
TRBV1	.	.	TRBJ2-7	TGCACCAGCGGCGACTCTGCGGGACGCTCCTACGAGCAGTACTTC	CTSGDSAGRSYEQYF
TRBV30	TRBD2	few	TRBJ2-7	TGTGCCTGGCGACTAGCGGGGGGGTCCCACGAGCAGTACTTC	CAWRLAGGSHEQYF
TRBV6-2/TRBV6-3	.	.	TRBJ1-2	TGTGCCAGCAGCCCCTTTCCGGCGGGAAGGGGGTATGGCTACACCTTC	CASSPFPAGRGYGYTF
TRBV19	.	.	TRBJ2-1	TGTGCCAGTAGTATTTTGGGGGGCAGGCATGAGCAGTTCTTC	CASSILGGRHEQFF
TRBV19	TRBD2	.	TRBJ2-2	TGTGCCAGTATACTAGCGGGAGCGGCCGGGGAGCTGTTTTTT	CASILAGAAGELFF
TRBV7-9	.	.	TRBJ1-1	TGTGCCAGCAGCCCAGGGCGACAGAACACTGAAGCTTTCTTT	CASSPGRQNTEAFF
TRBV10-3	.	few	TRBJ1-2	TGTGCCATCAGTGAGTCGGGGACAATTTCTAACTATGGCTACACCTTC	CAISESGTISNYGYTF
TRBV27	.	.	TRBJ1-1	TGTGCCAGCAGTTTATCAGGGACGGTGAACACTGAAGCTTTCTTT	CASSLSGTVNTEAFF
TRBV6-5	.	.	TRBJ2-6	TGTGTAATCAGAAGCTCTGGGGCCAACGTCCTGACTTTC	CVIRSSGANVLTF
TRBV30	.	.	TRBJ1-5	TGTGCCTGGAGTGTCTTCGGCAATCAGCCCCAGCATTTT	CAWSVFGNQPQHF
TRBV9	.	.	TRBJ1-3	TGTGCCAGCAGCGTAGAGCCCGGAAACACCATATATTTT	CASSVEPGNTIYF
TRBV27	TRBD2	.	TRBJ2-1	TGTGCCAGCAGTTTGAGGTTGGGGGCTAGCGGGATGCTCTCCCTCAATAATGAGCAGTTCTTC	CASSLRLGASGMLSLNNEQFF
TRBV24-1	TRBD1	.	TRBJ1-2	TGTGCCACCAGTGATGGCAATCCGGGACAGAGCTATGGCTACACCTTC	CATSDGNPGQSYGYTF
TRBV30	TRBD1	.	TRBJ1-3	TGTGCCTGGGACAGGGGGCTAGACACCATATATTTT	CAWDRGLDTIYF
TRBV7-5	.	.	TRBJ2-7	TGTGTCAGAAGCTTCGTACACAAGACCTACGAGCAGTACTTC	CVRSFVHKTYEQYF
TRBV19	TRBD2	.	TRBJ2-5	TGTGCCAGTAGGTTAGCGGGGGGCCAAGGGACCCAGTACTTC	CASRLAGGQGTQYF
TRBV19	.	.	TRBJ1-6	TGTGCCAGTAGTGCTTCGCCGGGTCCCCTCCACTTT	CASSASPGPLHF